The 23 T cell receptor beta chains below were found in one sample sequenced in a study of control samples from healthy donors and cancer patients. Profiling relied on immunoSEQ multiplex PCR, and the TCRdb table lists in-frame clones only, not all of them. The sample holds over 75,000 clones; around 82% are singletons and the top ten take 2% to 2.5%. The specimen sequenced was blood. These receptors were taken from a man aged 55 to 70 in good health.

This clone appeared a few times. The V gene is TRBV19, the J gene TRBJ2-5; D gene uncertain. CDR1 is LNHDA and CDR2 is SQIVND in the germline V gene (reference sequence). Trimming removed 5 bases from V and 5 bases from J, with 18 bases in between. The CDR3 totals 15 residues. The CDR3 nucleotides are TGTGCCAGTAGTCTCCCCCCAGGCGTGGGGGAGACCCAGTACTTC. Amino acid sequence: CASSLPPGVGETQYF.

V usage is TRBV9 and J usage is TRBJ2-3, with D perhaps TRBD2 (5 bases). There are 13 residues in the CDR3. V lost 10 bases and J 0 bases, leaving 12 bases between the germline ends. The germline V gene has CDR1 SGDLS and CDR2 YYNGEE. Here the CDR3 reads CAFLALSTDTQYF. The CDR3 region has the DNA TGTGCCTTTCTAGCTCTTAGCACAGATACGCAGTATTTT.

This chain links TRBV4-1 with TRBJ2-7; 8 positions match TRBD2. Germline CDR1 reads MGHRA; CDR2 reads YSYEKL. The CDR3 totals 17 residues. V shed 1 base and J 2 bases; nucleotides not matched to a gene: 10. The CDR3 protein is CASSQAPRAGAPYEQYF. CDR3 sequence (DNA): TGCGCCAGCAGCCAAGCCCCGAGAGCGGGGGCACCCTACGAGCAGTACTTC.

This rearrangement joins TRBV30 to TRBJ1-3; no clear D gene. Trimming removed 2 bases from V and 0 bases from J, with 8 bases in between. Germline V CDR1 and CDR2: GTSNPN, SVGIG (reference sequence). The CDR3 covers 14 residues. CDR3 in amino acids: CAWSRGFSGNTIYF. DNA of the CDR3: TGTGCCTGGAGTAGAGGGTTCTCTGGAAACACCATATATTTT.

The V call is TRBV29-1, the J call TRBJ1-4; 7 bases fit TRBD1. The V segment lost 4 bases and the J segment 2 bases; nucleotides outside the gene matches: 1. The CDR3 spans 13 residues. Germline values: CDR1 SQVTM, CDR2 ANQGSEA. In nucleotides, the CDR3 is TGCAGCGTTGGACAGGGCACTAATGAAAAACTGTTTTTT. Translated: CSVGQGTNEKLFF.

This chain joins TRBV7-2 and TRBJ2-1; D is ambiguous. Between the trimmed V and J ends, which lost 5 bases and 0 bases, there was a span of 14 bases. The CDR3 has 16 amino acids. Looked up from germline, CDR1 is SGHTA and CDR2 is FQGNSA. Written as DNA, the CDR3 is TGTGCCAGCAGCGTAACGTGGGGAAGCTCCTACAATGAGCAGTTCTTC. This encodes CASSVTWGSSYNEQFF.

The J gene is TRBJ2-2, the V gene TRBV18; D call uncertain. This CDR3 spans 12 amino acids. The germline CDR1 and CDR2 sequences are KGHSH and LQKENI. V was shortened by 0 bases and J by 9 bases, with 5 bases between the two germline ends. The CDR3 protein is CASSPPSRELFF. CDR3 DNA sequence: TGTGCCAGCTCACCACCCTCCCGGGAGCTGTTTTTT.

The chain has TRBV6-5 and TRBJ1-2, with 8 bases that match TRBD1. With 2 bases clipped from V and 6 bases from J, the junction kept 11 bases outside the gene matches. In germline, CDR1 is MNHEY, CDR2 SVGAGI. The CDR3 has 16 amino acids. The CDR3 spells CASSYLDPGGADGYTF. As DNA, the CDR3 is TGTGCCAGCAGTTACCTCGATCCAGGGGGCGCGGATGGCTACACCTTC.

The chain employs TRBV28 and TRBJ2-6; 10 bases map to TRBD1. V lost 7 bases and J lost 3; bases outside the gene matches: 6. The CDR3 is 16 amino acids. From germline, CDR1 is MDHEN and CDR2 SYDVKM. CDR3: CASTRQGAGGANVLTF. The CDR3 DNA sequence: TGTGCCAGCACGCGACAGGGGGCTGGTGGGGCCAACGTCCTGACTTTC.

The rearrangement links TRBV30 to TRBJ2-1; 9 bases are a match to TRBD1. V was pared by 2 bases and J by 7 bases, with 3 bases of the junction left unmatched. The CDR3 has 13 residues. Germline CDR1 and CDR2: GTSNPN and SVGIG (reference sequence). CDR3 residues: CAWSPGTGNEQFF. The CDR3 DNA sequence: TGTGCCTGGAGTCCCGGGACAGGGAATGAGCAGTTCTTC.

This clone has just one count. The chain is built from TRBV7-9 and TRBJ1-4; D gene unclear. This CDR3 is 16 amino acids long. The V and J ends lost 4 bases and 1 base respectively, with 13 bases between them. Per germline, CDR1 SEHNR and CDR2 FQNEAQ (reference sequence). The CDR3 loop reads CASSSIATGTNEKLFF. CDR3 bases: TGTGCCAGCAGCTCGATAGCCACTGGAACTAATGAAAAACTGTTTTTT.

The chain joins TRBV7-3 to TRBJ2-1; D remains ambiguous. Per the germline V gene, CDR1 is SGHTA and CDR2 is FQGTGA. CDR3 size: 13 residues. V lost 5 bases and J lost 10, with 15 bases in between. CDR3 sequence (DNA): TGTGCCAGCAGCCCGGTTTTGCAAGGGGAGCAGTTCTTC. Its translation is CASSPVLQGEQFF.

This clone was detected only once. V is TRBV19 and J is TRBJ2-2; maybe TRBD2 (5 bases). This CDR3 is built from 15 residues. Trimming took off 3 bases at V and 4 bases at J, with 12 bases between the two ends. From germline, CDR1 is LNHDA and CDR2 SQIVND (reference sequence). The DNA of the CDR3 is TGTGCCAGTAGTATCGGTCTAGCCCGCACCGGGGAGCTGTTTTTT. Amino acids: CASSIGLARTGELFF.

The CDR3 bases are TGTGCCAGCAGCACCCGCCAGGGGGCACCGCCCTACGAGCAGTACTTC. Its translation is CASSTRQGAPPYEQYF. V gene TRBV5-6 combines with J gene TRBJ2-7; 8 nucleotides line up with TRBD1. This CDR3 is 16 amino acids long. Per germline, CDR1 SGHDT and CDR2 YYEEEE. Trimming took 4 bases from V and 2 from J; bases not matched to a gene: 11. Together with reference TRBV5-6 and TRBJ2-7, the CDR3 gives the full variable domain: DAGVTQSPTHLIKTRGQQVTLRCSPKSGHDTVSWYQQALGQGPQFIFQYYEEEERQRGNFPDRFSGHQFPNYSSELNVNALLLGDSALYLCASSTRQGAPPYEQYFGPGTRLTVT.

V usage is TRBV5-8 and J usage is TRBJ2-5, with TRBD1 as a possible D gene (5 bases). The CDR3 totals 16 residues. V was shortened by 1 base and J by 2 bases, with 15 bases between the two germline ends. The germline CDR1 and CDR2 sequences are SGHTS and YDEGEE. CDR3 sequence reads: CASSLSSWTTQETQYF. As DNA, the CDR3 is TGTGCCAGCAGCTTGTCTTCTTGGACAACACAAGAGACCCAGTACTTC.

The genes are TRBV28 and TRBJ2-3; 7 bases map to TRBD1. CDR1 and CDR2 from the germline V gene are MDHEN and SYDVKM. V shed 5 bases, J shed 0 bases, and the junction held 5 bases outside the gene matches. The CDR3 consists of 15 residues. The CDR3 here is CASSQRTGSTDTQYF. The CDR3 DNA reads TGTGCCAGCAGTCAAAGGACAGGCAGCACAGATACGCAGTATTTT.

CDR3 protein: CASRGGDQPQHF. The CDR3 nucleotides are TGTGCCAGTAGGGGGGGGGATCAGCCCCAGCATTTT. The J gene is TRBJ1-5, the V gene TRBV19; D perhaps matches TRBD1 (5 bases). From germline, CDR1 is LNHDA and CDR2 SQIVND (reference sequence). This CDR3 comprises 12 residues. V shed 6 bases and J shed 5 bases, with 8 bases lying between them.

This sequence joins TRBV7-9 and TRBJ2-3; 14 bases are shared with TRBD2. Germline CDR1 SEHNR, CDR2 FQNEAQ (reference sequence). The CDR3 loop spans 19 amino acids. Germline trimming cut 5 bases from V and 2 bases from J; bases unmatched to any gene: 12. The CDR3 loop reads CASSPGVGLAGVTTDTQYF. The DNA for the CDR3 is TGTGCCAGCAGCCCCGGTGTGGGACTAGCGGGAGTGACCACAGATACGCAGTATTTT. The full variable domain, in which reference TRBV7-9 and TRBJ2-3 provide the parts outside the CDR3, is DTGVSQNPRHKITKRGQNVTFRCDPISEHNRLYWYRQTLGQGPEFLTYFQNEAQLEKSRLLSDRFSAERPKGSFSTLEIQRTEQGDSAMYLCASSPGVGLAGVTTDTQYFGPGTRLTVL.

V and J are TRBV4-2 and TRBJ2-3, with D unclear. V was pared by 0 bases and J by 10 bases, with 14 bases between. Germline assignment: CDR1 LGHNA and CDR2 YNFKEQ. The CDR3 consists of 14 residues. CDR3 sequence (DNA): TGTGCCAGCAGCCAAGACACTTCAGTTTCAGCGCAGTATTTT. It is translated as CASSQDTSVSAQYF.

For this clone: Mismatch with germline at one junction end may stem from a read error. V and J are TRBV6-5 and TRBJ2-5; D is ambiguous. Germline V lookup: CDR1 MNHEY, CDR2 SVGAGI. There are 10 residues in the CDR3. The CDR3 spells CANPVEAQYF. For the CDR3, the DNA is TGTGCCAACCCCGTAGAGGCCCAGTACTTC.

V and J are TRBV6-5 and TRBJ1-4, with TRBD1 matching over 7 bases. Germline trimming cut 6 bases from V and 5 bases from J; bases unmatched to any gene: 6. This CDR3 is 14 amino acids long. Germline-derived CDR1 and CDR2 are MNHEY and SVGAGI. CDR3 nucleotides: TGTGCCAGCAGCACAGGGGAGGGGAATGAAAAACTGTTTTTT. It specifies CASSTGEGNEKLFF.

The rearrangement links TRBV5-5 to TRBJ1-5; D is perhaps TRBD1 (5 bases). Germline CDR1 and CDR2: SGHKS and YYEKEE (reference sequence). The CDR3 has 16 amino acids. V was pared by 4 bases and J by 3 bases, with 17 bases between. In DNA form, the CDR3 reads TGTGCCAGCAGCACGGTCGGGGGATCCTCCAATCAGCCCCAGCATTTT. It is translated as CASSTVGGSSNQPQHF.

This sequence joins TRBV28 and TRBJ2-7; unclear D gene. CDR3 length equals 12 residues. CDR1 is MDHEN, CDR2 SYDVKM, per germline. The V and J ends lost 2 bases and 6 bases respectively, with 8 bases between them. CDR3 bases: TGTGCCAGCAGTTTAAGTATCCTCGAGCAGTACTTC. As protein: CASSLSILEQYF.